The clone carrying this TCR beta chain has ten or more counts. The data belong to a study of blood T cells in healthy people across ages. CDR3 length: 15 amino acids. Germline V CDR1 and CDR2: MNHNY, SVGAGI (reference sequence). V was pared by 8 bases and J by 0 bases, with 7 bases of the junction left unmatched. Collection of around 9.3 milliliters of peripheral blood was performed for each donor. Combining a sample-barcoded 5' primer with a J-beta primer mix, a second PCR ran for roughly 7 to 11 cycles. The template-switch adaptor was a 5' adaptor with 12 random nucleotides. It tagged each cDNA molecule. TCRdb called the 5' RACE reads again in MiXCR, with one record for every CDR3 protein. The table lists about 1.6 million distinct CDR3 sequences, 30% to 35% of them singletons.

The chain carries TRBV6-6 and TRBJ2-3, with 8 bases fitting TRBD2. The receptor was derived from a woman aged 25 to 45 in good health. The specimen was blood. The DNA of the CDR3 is TGTGCCAGCGGAGCGGGGGTAACTAGCACAGATACGCAGTATTTT. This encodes CASGAGVTSTDTQYF.